This T cell receptor (beta chain) is from a study of T cell responses to AZD1222 COVID-19 vaccine. Findings and limits, study-wide: Baseline serology detected seropositivity in only six AZD1222 recipients. White British people made up most donors, females outnumbered males, and clonal diversity was possibly underestimated. The study reported that nearly half of spike-specific TCRs target unmutated variant regions.

The J segment lost 8 bases and the V segment lost 1 base, leaving 16 bases of the junction unmatched. Germline CDR1 is LNHDA and CDR2 is SQIVND (reference sequence). CDR3 size: 19 residues. The table came from immunoSEQ multiplex PCR; TCRdb's copy has only in-frame clones and leaves some out. The sample shows approximately 200,000 clones, roughly 94% of them seen only once. The table lists this clone with a count of one. The antigen remains undetermined. The source material was peripheral blood, sampled 28 days after the second dose of the MenACWY control vaccine. This chain uses TRBV19 with TRBJ2-1; 11 nucleotides agree with TRBD2. The clonotype originates from an adult who received the MenACWY meningococcal vaccine as a control. CDR3 sequence reads: CASSIGRVRLAGPGDEQFF. CDR3 sequence (DNA): TGTGCCAGTAGTATAGGGAGGGTCCGACTAGCGGGACCGGGTGATGAGCAGTTCTTC.